A single sample is the source of the 32 T cell receptor beta chains below, sequenced in a study of T cell responses to AZD1222 COVID-19 vaccine. Only in-frame clones appear in the TCRdb table, and some are missing; sequencing was by immunoSEQ multiplex PCR. This sample yields 180,000 or so clones, of which roughly 94% are seen a single time; about 0.6% belongs to the top ten. Material: peripheral blood, obtained on day 0 of AZD1222 vaccination. The receptors come from an adult in good health.

The chain recombines TRBV29-1 with TRBJ2-2; 11 bases match TRBD2. There are 16 residues in the CDR3. CDR1 SQVTM and CDR2 ANQGSEA come from the germline V gene. V lost 4 bases, J lost 1 base, and 5 bases stayed unmatched. CDR3 sequence: CSVAGTSGRNTGELFF. The CDR3 DNA sequence: TGCAGCGTTGCTGGGACTAGCGGACGGAACACCGGGGAGCTGTTTTTT.

The chain employs TRBV4-1 and TRBJ2-7; D call uncertain. The germline V gene encodes CDR1 MGHRA and CDR2 YSYEKL. V was pared by 4 bases and J by 3 bases, with 19 bases between. CDR3 length: 16 amino acids. Here the CDR3 DNA reads TGCGCCAGCAGCCCCTCGGGTGGGAACGGTGGCTACGAGCAGTACTTC. Protein sequence: CASSPSGGNGGYEQYF.

The CDR3 region has the DNA TGTGCCGGCGTCGGCGGGAGTTTGGAAGGGGCCAACGTCCTGACTTTC. As protein: CAGVGGSLEGANVLTF. The gene calls are TRBV30 and TRBJ2-6; 7 nucleotides align to TRBD2. CDR3 size: 16 residues. The junction had 14 bases not matched to a gene; V was cut back by 8 bases and J by 4 bases. Per the germline V gene, CDR1 is GTSNPN and CDR2 is SVGIG (reference sequence).

The CDR3 is CAWSVLAGINEQFF. The CDR3 DNA reads TGTGCCTGGAGTGTCCTAGCGGGGATAAATGAGCAGTTCTTC. This chain joins TRBV30 and TRBJ2-1; the match to TRBD2 covers 9 bases. This CDR3 contains 14 residues. Germline CDR1 is GTSNPN and CDR2 is SVGIG (reference sequence). The junction had 4 bases not matched to a gene; V was cut back by 0 bases and J by 7 bases. Filled out from reference TRBV30 and TRBJ2-1, the complete variable domain reads SQTIHQWPATLVQPVGSPLSLECTVEGTSNPNLYWYRQAAGRGLQLLFYSVGIGQISSEVPQNLSASRPQDRQFILSSKKLLLSDSGFYLCAWSVLAGINEQFFGPGTRLTVL.

The gene calls are TRBV28 and TRBJ2-7, with D maybe TRBD2 (5 bases). This CDR3 comprises 12 residues. The V and J ends lost 6 bases and 3 bases respectively, with 9 bases between them. Germline loops: CDR1 MDHEN, CDR2 SYDVKM. CDR3 nucleotide sequence: TGTGCCAGCAGGGACCGGGACTACGAGCAGTACTTC. Protein sequence: CASRDRDYEQYF.

The V call is TRBV18, the J call TRBJ1-1, with no clear D. V lost 8 bases to trimming and J lost 1 base, with 11 bases between them. The CDR3 runs to 13 residues. Germline loops: CDR1 KGHSH, CDR2 LQKENI. The CDR3 region has the DNA TGTGCCAGCCTATCACAGAGGAACACTGAAGCTTTCTTT. It encodes CASLSQRNTEAFF. Using reference TRBV18 and TRBJ1-1 for the parts outside the CDR3, the full variable domain is NAGVMQNPRHLVRRRGQEARLRCSPMKGHSHVYWYRQLPEEGLKFMVYLQKENIIDESGMPKERFSAEFPKEGPSILRIQQVVRGDSAAYFCASLSQRNTEAFFGQGTRLTVV.

The V and J genes are TRBV28 and TRBJ2-7; D not certain. This CDR3 comprises 14 residues. V lost 2 bases to trimming and J lost 0 bases, with 8 bases between them. The germline V gene encodes CDR1 MDHEN and CDR2 SYDVKM. The CDR3 sequence is CASSLVSPSYEQYF. The CDR3 bases are TGTGCCAGCAGTTTAGTCAGCCCCTCCTACGAGCAGTACTTC.

The chain links TRBV15 to TRBJ2-2; D possibly uses TRBD1 or TRBD2 (5 bases each). Germline CDR1 and CDR2: LNHNV and YYDKDF (reference sequence). The length of the CDR3 is 16 residues. V was pared by 11 bases and J by 2 bases, with 21 bases between. The CDR3 is CASRDGLTPNTGELFF. DNA for the CDR3: TGTGCCTCGAGGGACGGACTCACACCCAACACCGGGGAGCTGTTTTTT.

To note about this clone: The germline gene is not matched at one end of the junction; a read error may be the cause. V gene TRBV4-2 combines with J gene TRBJ1-4; the match to TRBD1 covers 7 bases. The germline V gene encodes CDR1 LGHNA and CDR2 YNFKEQ. The CDR3 has 13 residues. The CDR3 region has the DNA TGTGCCAGCAGCCATCAGGGGGACACCCATGGCGTTTTT. It encodes CASSHQGDTHGVF.

This chain links TRBV18 with TRBJ1-1; D gene uncertain. V was shortened by 3 bases and J by 3 bases, with 11 bases between the two germline ends. From germline, CDR1 is KGHSH and CDR2 LQKENI. The CDR3 length is 14 residues. In nucleotides, the CDR3 is TGTGCCAGCTCACCTTCCGAGCGGTACACTGAAGCTTTCTTT. Translating gives CASSPSERYTEAFF. Filled out from reference TRBV18 and TRBJ1-1, the complete variable domain reads NAGVMQNPRHLVRRRGQEARLRCSPMKGHSHVYWYRQLPEEGLKFMVYLQKENIIDESGMPKERFSAEFPKEGPSILRIQQVVRGDSAAYFCASSPSERYTEAFFGQGTRLTVV.

This sequence joins TRBV30 and TRBJ2-3; 11 nucleotides align to TRBD2. CDR3 length equals 20 residues. Germline lookup yields CDR1 GTSNPN and CDR2 SVGIG (reference sequence). Germline trimming cut 0 bases from V and 2 bases from J; bases unmatched to any gene: 16. The CDR3 protein is CAWSVRRLAGPRGATDTQYF. The CDR3 DNA is TGTGCCTGGAGTGTACGCCGACTAGCGGGACCCCGGGGGGCCACAGATACGCAGTATTTT.

The rearrangement uses TRBV11-1 and TRBJ2-3, with 7 bases identical to TRBD2. Germline V gene sequence: CDR1 SGHAT, CDR2 FQDESV (reference sequence). CDR3 length: 15 residues. With 5 bases clipped from V and 2 bases from J, the junction kept 7 bases outside the gene matches. The CDR3 region is CASSARLAYTDTQYF. The CDR3 bases are TGTGCCAGCAGCGCCCGACTAGCTTACACAGATACGCAGTATTTT.

The chain uses TRBV28 and TRBJ1-2; D perhaps matches TRBD1 (5 bases). Germline values: CDR1 MDHEN, CDR2 SYDVKM. This CDR3 contains 13 residues. Deletions cut 4 bases from V and 6 bases from J, with 12 bases between. The DNA for the CDR3 is TGTGCCAGCAGTTATACGGGGCGCGATGGCTACACCTTC. It codes for CASSYTGRDGYTF.

This rearrangement joins TRBV11-3 to TRBJ2-5, with D possibly matching TRBD1 (6 bases). The CDR3 has 12 amino acids. Trimming pared 4 bases from V and 9 bases from J, leaving 12 bases between. The V gene's germline CDR1 is SGHNT and CDR2 YENEEA. The CDR3 is CASSSAEGAQYF. Written as DNA, the CDR3 is TGTGCCAGCAGCTCGGCCGAGGGGGCCCAGTACTTC.

The CDR3 DNA follows: TGTGCCAGCAGCCTACCCCCGGGACAGGTCTACAATGAGCAGTTCTTC. As protein: CASSLPPGQVYNEQFF. J is TRBJ2-1 and V is TRBV7-9; 8 nucleotides agree with TRBD1. CDR3 length: 16 residues. Germline loops: CDR1 SEHNR, CDR2 FQNEAQ (reference sequence). J lost 3 bases, V lost 5 bases, and 9 bases had no gene match.

The CDR3 DNA reads as TGTGCCAGCAGTGAATCGGGAGGTCACAGGGAAGCTTTCTTT. Its translation: CASSESGGHREAFF. This chain uses TRBV25-1 with TRBJ1-1; tentatively, D is TRBD1 (5 bases). The CDR3 length is 14 residues. Germline CDR1 MGHDK, CDR2 SYGVNS. Trimming stripped 1 base from V and 8 bases from J, with 14 bases between.

The V call is TRBV12-5, the J call TRBJ1-5; 8 bases map to TRBD1. Unmatched junction bases numbered 7, after V lost 6 bases and J lost 3 bases. This CDR3 contains 15 residues. Germline V gene sequence: CDR1 LGHNT, CDR2 FRNRAP. The CDR3 loop reads CASGSGQAYNQPQHF. In DNA, the CDR3 is TGTGCTAGTGGATCGGGACAGGCATACAATCAGCCCCAGCATTTT.

This rearrangement joins TRBV2 to TRBJ1-1; D ambiguous. The CDR3 is 15 residues long. Between the trimmed V and J ends, which lost 7 bases and 3 bases, there was a span of 18 bases. Germline V gene lookup returns CDR1 SNHLY and CDR2 FYNNEI. In nucleotides, the CDR3 is TGTGCCAGCAAGAGGAGGTGGGGAGGAGACACTGAAGCTTTCTTT. Amino acids: CASKRRWGGDTEAFF.

The chain employs TRBV5-1 and TRBJ2-5; 11 bases match TRBD1. The CDR3 spans 16 residues. Germline V gives CDR1 SGHRS, CDR2 YFSETQ. V was pared by 2 bases and J by 2 bases, with 5 bases of the junction left unmatched. DNA for the CDR3: TGCGCCAGCAGCTTCTTCGGGACAGGGGGTCAAGAGACCCAGTACTTC. Translated: CASSFFGTGGQETQYF.

This clone occurred once. For the CDR3, the DNA is TGCGCCAGCAGCCCCCTCGGGCTAGCGGGAAACATTCAGTACTTC. Translation gives CASSPLGLAGNIQYF. The rearrangement links TRBV4-1 to TRBJ2-4, with 8 bases aligning to TRBD2. The ends lost 4 bases at V and 6 bases at J; junction bases unmatched: 8. The CDR3 has 15 residues. The germline V gene has CDR1 MGHRA and CDR2 YSYEKL.

This chain links TRBV30 with TRBJ1-3, with D perhaps TRBD1 (6 bases). Germline lookup yields CDR1 GTSNPN and CDR2 SVGIG (reference sequence). This CDR3 comprises 13 residues. Between the trimmed V and J ends, which lost 3 bases and 2 bases, there was a span of 8 bases. In DNA, the CDR3 is TGTGCCTGGAGCAAGGGGGCTGGAAACACCATATATTTT. Translation: CAWSKGAGNTIYF.

The chain has TRBV7-6 and TRBJ2-7, with D tentatively TRBD2 (6 bases). The CDR3 loop spans 14 amino acids. The ends were cut back, 0 bases at V and 4 bases at J, with 10 bases in the middle. Germline-derived CDR1 and CDR2 are SGHVS and FNYEAQ. For the CDR3, the DNA is TGTGCCAGCAGCTTAGCGGGAGGCAAGTACGAGCAGTACTTC. The encoded protein is CASSLAGGKYEQYF.

V gene TRBV4-1 combines with J gene TRBJ1-6; 7 nucleotides line up with TRBD1. V shed 4 bases, J shed 2 bases, and the junction held 17 bases outside the gene matches. This CDR3 spans 20 amino acids. Looked up from germline, CDR1 is MGHRA and CDR2 is YSYEKL. This CDR3 reads CASSPGQQREKATYNSPLHF. CDR3 DNA sequence: TGCGCCAGCAGCCCGGGACAGCAGAGGGAGAAGGCGACCTATAATTCACCCCTCCACTTT.

The chain combines TRBV9 with TRBJ2-7; D possibly corresponds to TRBD2 (6 bases). The CDR3 totals 17 residues. V was clipped by 4 bases and J by 3 bases, with 23 bases between them. CDR1 is SGDLS, CDR2 YYNGEE, per germline. CDR3 sequence (DNA): TGTGCCAGCAGCCCTGGGGCCGGGGGTCGGCAGCACTACGAGCAGTACTTC. This sequence encodes CASSPGAGGRQHYEQYF.

The chain carries TRBV29-1 and TRBJ2-3; no clear D gene. Germline values: CDR1 SQVTM, CDR2 ANQGSEA. Trimming pared 2 bases from V and 10 bases from J, leaving 10 bases between. CDR3 length: 11 residues. CDR3 nucleotides: TGCAGCGTTGAAACGGCGTTGGCGCAGTATTTT. It yields the protein CSVETALAQYF.

The chain links TRBV29-1 to TRBJ1-2; 7 nucleotides align to TRBD1. The J segment lost 0 bases and the V segment lost 6 bases, leaving 13 bases of the junction unmatched. The CDR3 has 16 residues. Germline values: CDR1 SQVTM, CDR2 ANQGSEA. CDR3 nucleotide sequence: TGCAGCGTACAACCGGGACAGCAATCTGCTAACTATGGCTACACCTTC. Its translation is CSVQPGQQSANYGYTF.

In DNA, the CDR3 is TGTGCCAGTAGTATGGGCGGGGCTGGGAGCTCCTACGAGCAGTACTTC. Translation gives CASSMGGAGSSYEQYF. This chain connects TRBV19 to TRBJ2-7; tentative D call: TRBD2 (6 bases). Deletions cut 3 bases from V and 0 bases from J, with 15 bases between. Germline V gene data show CDR1 as LNHDA and CDR2 as SQIVND (reference sequence). The CDR3 is 16 residues long.

The J gene is TRBJ2-1, the V gene TRBV5-4; tentatively, D is TRBD2 (5 bases). This CDR3 comprises 15 residues. V lost 1 base, J lost 6 bases, and 14 bases lay in between. Per the germline V gene, CDR1 is SGHNT and CDR2 is YYREEE (reference sequence). CDR3 nucleotides: TGTGCCAGCAGCTTGCCGTCGGGAAGAGCCAATGAGCAGTTCTTC. Translating gives CASSLPSGRANEQFF.

The chain combines TRBV18 with TRBJ2-3; unclear D gene. Germline V gene sequence: CDR1 KGHSH, CDR2 LQKENI. Between the trimmed V and J ends, which lost 0 bases and 2 bases, there was a span of 3 bases. There are 13 residues in the CDR3. CDR3 in amino acids: CASSPPFTDTQYF. The CDR3 nucleotides read TGTGCCAGCTCACCACCGTTCACAGATACGCAGTATTTT.

CDR3 residues: CASSPGLAGYNEQFF. DNA of the CDR3: TGCGCCAGCAGCCCGGGACTAGCGGGGTACAATGAGCAGTTCTTC. This chain uses TRBV5-1 with TRBJ2-1; 13 nucleotides align to TRBD2. The junction had 2 bases not matched to a gene; V was cut back by 4 bases and J by 4 bases. The CDR3 loop spans 15 amino acids. In germline, CDR1 is SGHRS, CDR2 YFSETQ.

This chain links TRBV4-1 with TRBJ2-1; D call uncertain. The length of the CDR3 is 12 residues. V lost 1 base, J lost 9 bases, and 7 bases lay in between. Germline lookup yields CDR1 MGHRA and CDR2 YSYEKL. The chain's CDR3 is CASSQGGVEQFF. The CDR3 DNA follows: TGCGCCAGCAGCCAAGGGGGTGTTGAGCAGTTCTTC.

The chain has TRBV7-2 and TRBJ2-3, with TRBD2 matching over 7 bases. This CDR3 contains 15 residues. V was clipped by 6 bases and J by 7 bases; unmatched bases: 13. Germline values: CDR1 SGHTA, CDR2 FQGNSA. CDR3 loop: CASRGGLGPGNTQYF. The CDR3 region has the DNA TGTGCCAGCAGGGGAGGGTTAGGCCCCGGGAATACGCAGTATTTT.